The 5 T cell receptor beta chains in this list originate from one sample, sequenced in a study of blood T cell repertoires in COVID-19. Clones were sequenced by immunoSEQ multiplex PCR, and TCRdb holds only the in-frame ones, with some missing. Of around 230,000 clones listed, around 89% are singletons. Sequencing input: PBMCs or T cells enriched from blood (not recorded which). All receptors come from a woman aged 40 to 49 with acute COVID-19.

The chain carries TRBV6-5 and TRBJ2-5, with TRBD1 matching over 8 bases. The ends lost 4 bases at V and 1 base at J; junction bases unmatched: 8. The CDR3 consists of 16 residues. Germline values: CDR1 MNHEY, CDR2 SVGAGI. In DNA form, the CDR3 reads TGTGCCAGCAGTTCGAGATTGGACAGGGCCCAAGAGACCCAGTACTTC. This translates into CASSSRLDRAQETQYF.

This clone was recorded once. The rearrangement joins TRBV6-2 or TRBV6-3 to TRBJ1-2; D remains unclear. CDR3 length equals 14 residues. Germline loops: CDR1 MNHEY, CDR2 SVGEGT. V lost 2 bases to trimming and J lost 1 base, with 8 bases between them. In DNA form, the CDR3 reads TGTGCCAGCAGTTACGTGGCAGTTAACTATGGCTACACCTTC. Its translation: CASSYVAVNYGYTF.

The genes are TRBV5-6 and TRBJ2-1; the match to TRBD2 covers 7 bases. The CDR3 length is 13 residues. Looked up from germline, CDR1 is SGHDT and CDR2 is YYEEEE. Unmatched junction bases numbered 4, after V lost 5 bases and J lost 5 bases. The CDR3: CASSSSGNNEQFF. The CDR3 DNA sequence: TGTGCCAGCAGTTCGAGCGGGAACAATGAGCAGTTCTTC. Together with reference TRBV5-6 and TRBJ2-1, the CDR3 gives the full variable domain: DAGVTQSPTHLIKTRGQQVTLRCSPKSGHDTVSWYQQALGQGPQFIFQYYEEEERQRGNFPDRFSGHQFPNYSSELNVNALLLGDSALYLCASSSSGNNEQFFGPGTRLTVL.

The chain recombines TRBV5-6 with TRBJ1-4; TRBD1 matches 7 bases. The germline V gene has CDR1 SGHDT and CDR2 YYEEEE. V lost 0 bases to trimming and J lost 7 bases; unmatched junction nucleotides: 12. The CDR3 contains 17 residues. The CDR3 reads CASSLGFGGGAGEKLFF. As DNA, the CDR3 is TGTGCCAGCAGCTTGGGGTTTGGAGGGGGCGCGGGTGAAAAACTGTTTTTT.

The chain joins TRBV7-2 to TRBJ2-3; 7 nucleotides match TRBD1. The V segment lost 5 bases and the J segment 0 bases; nucleotides outside the gene matches: 14. Germline V gene sequence: CDR1 SGHTA, CDR2 FQGNSA. This CDR3 spans 18 amino acids. This CDR3 is CASSQYRGSRASTDTQYF. CDR3 coding DNA: TGTGCCAGCAGCCAATACAGGGGTAGCCGTGCTAGCACAGATACGCAGTATTTT.